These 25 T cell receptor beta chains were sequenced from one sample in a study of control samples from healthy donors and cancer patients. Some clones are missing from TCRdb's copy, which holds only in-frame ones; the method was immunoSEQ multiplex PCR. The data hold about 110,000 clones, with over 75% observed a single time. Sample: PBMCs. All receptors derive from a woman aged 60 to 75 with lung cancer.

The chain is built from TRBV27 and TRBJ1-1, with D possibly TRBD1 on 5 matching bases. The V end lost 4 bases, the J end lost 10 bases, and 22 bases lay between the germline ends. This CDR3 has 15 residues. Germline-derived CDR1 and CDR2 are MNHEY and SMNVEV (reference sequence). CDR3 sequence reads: CASSSAIGEAIGAFF. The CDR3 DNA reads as TGTGCCAGCAGTTCCGCAATAGGGGAGGCGATTGGAGCTTTCTTT.

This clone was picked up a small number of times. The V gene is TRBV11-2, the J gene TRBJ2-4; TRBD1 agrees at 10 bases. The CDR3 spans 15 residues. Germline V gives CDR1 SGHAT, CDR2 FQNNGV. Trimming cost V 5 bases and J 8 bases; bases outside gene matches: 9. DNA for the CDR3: TGTGCCAGCAGCCCAACTGGGACAGGGGAGGACATTCAGTACTTC. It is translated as CASSPTGTGEDIQYF.

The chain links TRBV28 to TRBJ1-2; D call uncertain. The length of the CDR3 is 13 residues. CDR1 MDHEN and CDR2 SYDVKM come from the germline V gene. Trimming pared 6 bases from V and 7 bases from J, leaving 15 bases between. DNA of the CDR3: TGTGCCAGCAGCCTTTCTGCGGTGGGTGGCTACACCTTC. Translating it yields CASSLSAVGGYTF.

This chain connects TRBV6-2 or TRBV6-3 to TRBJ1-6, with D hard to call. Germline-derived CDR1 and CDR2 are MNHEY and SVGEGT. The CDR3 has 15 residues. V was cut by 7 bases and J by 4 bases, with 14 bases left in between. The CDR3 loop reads CASTPEGSYNSPLHF. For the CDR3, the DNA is TGTGCCAGCACCCCGGAAGGGTCGTATAATTCACCCCTCCACTTT.

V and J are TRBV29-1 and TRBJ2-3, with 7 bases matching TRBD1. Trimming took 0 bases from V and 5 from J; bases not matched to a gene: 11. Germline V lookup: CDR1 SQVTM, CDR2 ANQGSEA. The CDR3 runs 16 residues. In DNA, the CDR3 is TGCAGCGTTGAAGAGGGACAGACTTTCAGGGGAGATACGCAGTATTTT. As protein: CSVEEGQTFRGDTQYF.

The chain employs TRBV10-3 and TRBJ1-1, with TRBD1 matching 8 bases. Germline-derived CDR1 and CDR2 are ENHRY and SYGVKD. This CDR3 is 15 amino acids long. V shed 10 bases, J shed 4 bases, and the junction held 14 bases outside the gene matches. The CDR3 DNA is TGTGCCAGCGAGGAAACAGGGGGTTTAGGCACTGAAGCTTTCTTT. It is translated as CASEETGGLGTEAFF.

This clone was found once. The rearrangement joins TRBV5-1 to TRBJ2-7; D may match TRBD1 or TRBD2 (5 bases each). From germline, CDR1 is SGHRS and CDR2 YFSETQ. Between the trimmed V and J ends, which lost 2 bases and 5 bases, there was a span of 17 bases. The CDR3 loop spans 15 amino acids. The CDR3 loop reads CASSLFGTSGDEQYF. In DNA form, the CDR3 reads TGCGCCAGCAGCTTATTCGGGACGTCCGGCGACGAGCAGTACTTC.

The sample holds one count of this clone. The CDR3 sequence is CASSEDGKPLHF. The CDR3 DNA reads TGTGCCAGCAGTGAAGACGGAAAACCCCTCCACTTT. V usage is TRBV6-1 and J usage is TRBJ1-6; D not certain. Germline V gene lookup returns CDR1 MNHNS and CDR2 SASEGT. There are 12 residues in the CDR3. Trimming left V 1 base short and J 12 bases short, with 7 bases between.

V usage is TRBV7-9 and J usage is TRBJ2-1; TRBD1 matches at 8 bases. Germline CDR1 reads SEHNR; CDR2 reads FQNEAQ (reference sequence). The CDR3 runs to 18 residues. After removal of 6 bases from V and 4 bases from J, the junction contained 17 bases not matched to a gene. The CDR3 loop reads CASRTTGTGPSFYNEQFF. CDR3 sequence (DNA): TGTGCCAGCAGGACTACCGGGACAGGTCCTTCCTTTTACAATGAGCAGTTCTTC.

The CDR3 nucleotides read TGCGCCAGCAGCCAACTGCAGACAGTTCCCAACACCGGGGAGCTGTTTTTT. Translating it yields CASSQLQTVPNTGELFF. This sequence joins TRBV4-1 and TRBJ2-2, with TRBD1 as a possible D gene (5 bases). Germline CDR1 is MGHRA and CDR2 is YSYEKL. V lost 2 bases and J lost 2, with 15 bases in between. The CDR3 contains 17 residues.

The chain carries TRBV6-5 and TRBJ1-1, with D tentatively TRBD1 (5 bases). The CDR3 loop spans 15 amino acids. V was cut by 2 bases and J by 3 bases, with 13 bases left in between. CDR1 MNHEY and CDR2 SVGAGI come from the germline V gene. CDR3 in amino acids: CASSYNGGADTEAFF. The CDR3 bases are TGTGCCAGCAGTTACAACGGGGGAGCGGACACTGAAGCTTTCTTT.

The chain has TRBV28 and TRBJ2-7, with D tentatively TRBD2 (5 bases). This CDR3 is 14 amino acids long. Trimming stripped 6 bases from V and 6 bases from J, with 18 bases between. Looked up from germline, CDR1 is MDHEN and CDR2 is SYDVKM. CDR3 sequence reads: CASSLRLKGSEQYF. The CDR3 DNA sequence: TGTGCCAGCAGCCTCCGACTAAAGGGATCCGAGCAGTACTTC.

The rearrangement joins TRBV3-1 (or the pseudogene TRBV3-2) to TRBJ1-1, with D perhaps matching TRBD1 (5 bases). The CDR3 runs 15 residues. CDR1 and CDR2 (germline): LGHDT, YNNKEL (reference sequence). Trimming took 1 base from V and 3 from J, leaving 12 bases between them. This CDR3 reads CASSQAGQGDTEAFF. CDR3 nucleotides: TGTGCCAGCAGCCAAGCAGGGCAGGGAGACACTGAAGCTTTCTTT.

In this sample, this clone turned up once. This chain's CDR3 is CASSRGTSGNYEQYF. The DNA of the CDR3 is TGTGCCAGCAGCAGAGGGACTAGCGGAAATTACGAGCAGTACTTC. This chain uses TRBV5-4 with TRBJ2-7; 11 bases agree with TRBD2. CDR3 length equals 15 residues. V lost 4 bases to trimming and J lost 4 bases; unmatched junction nucleotides: 7. Per the germline V gene, CDR1 is SGHNT and CDR2 is YYREEE (reference sequence). Together with reference TRBV5-4 and TRBJ2-7, the CDR3 gives the full variable domain: ETGVTQSPTHLIKTRGQQVTLRCSSQSGHNTVSWYQQALGQGPQFIFQYYREEENGRGNFPPRFSGLQFPNYSSELNVNALELDDSALYLCASSRGTSGNYEQYFGPGTRLTVT.

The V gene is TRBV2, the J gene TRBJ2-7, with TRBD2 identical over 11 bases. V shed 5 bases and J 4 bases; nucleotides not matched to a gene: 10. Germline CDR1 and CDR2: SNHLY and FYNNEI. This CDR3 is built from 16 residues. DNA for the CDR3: TGTGCCAGCAGTCCGCCTCCTAGCGGGGGGAATTACGAGCAGTACTTC. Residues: CASSPPPSGGNYEQYF.

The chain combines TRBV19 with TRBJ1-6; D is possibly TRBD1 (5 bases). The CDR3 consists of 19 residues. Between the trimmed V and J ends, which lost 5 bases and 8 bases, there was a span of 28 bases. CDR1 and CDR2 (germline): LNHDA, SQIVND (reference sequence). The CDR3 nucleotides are TGTGCCAGTAGTTCCAATAATTTGGGACGACCCGGGGCTGATTCACCCCTCCACTTT. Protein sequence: CASSSNNLGRPGADSPLHF.

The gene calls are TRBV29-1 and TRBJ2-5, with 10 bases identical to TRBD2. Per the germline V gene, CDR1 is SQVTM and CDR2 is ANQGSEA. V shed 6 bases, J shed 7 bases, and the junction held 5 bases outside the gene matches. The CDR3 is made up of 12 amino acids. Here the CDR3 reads CSVSGGAGTQYF. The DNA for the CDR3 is TGCAGCGTAAGCGGGGGGGCGGGGACCCAGTACTTC.

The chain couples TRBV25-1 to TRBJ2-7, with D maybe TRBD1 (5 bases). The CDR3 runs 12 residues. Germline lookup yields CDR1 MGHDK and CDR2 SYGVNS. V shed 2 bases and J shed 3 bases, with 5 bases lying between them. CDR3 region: CASSEQGYEQYF. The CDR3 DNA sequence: TGTGCCAGCAGTGAACAGGGCTACGAGCAGTACTTC.

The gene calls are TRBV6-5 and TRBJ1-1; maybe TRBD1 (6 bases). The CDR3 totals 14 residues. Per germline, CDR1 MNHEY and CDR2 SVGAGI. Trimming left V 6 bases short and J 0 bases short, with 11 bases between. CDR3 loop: CASSSGQLNTEAFF. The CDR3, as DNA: TGTGCCAGCAGCTCCGGACAGTTGAACACTGAAGCTTTCTTT.

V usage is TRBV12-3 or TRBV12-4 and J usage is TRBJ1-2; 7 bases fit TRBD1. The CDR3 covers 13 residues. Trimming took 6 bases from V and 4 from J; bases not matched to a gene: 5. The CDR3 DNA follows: TGTGCCAGCAGGAAGACAGGGCTCTATGGCTACACCTTC. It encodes CASRKTGLYGYTF.

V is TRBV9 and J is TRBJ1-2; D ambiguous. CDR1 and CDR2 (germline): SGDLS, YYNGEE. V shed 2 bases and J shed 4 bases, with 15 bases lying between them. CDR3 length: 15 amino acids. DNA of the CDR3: TGTGCCAGCAGCGTCCAGCCTGTGGCCTCCTATGGCTACACCTTC. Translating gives CASSVQPVASYGYTF.

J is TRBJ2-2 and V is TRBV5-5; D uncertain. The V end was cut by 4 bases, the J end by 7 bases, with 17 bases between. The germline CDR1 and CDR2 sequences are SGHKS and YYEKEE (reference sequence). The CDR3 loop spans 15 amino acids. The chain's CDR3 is CASSPRLPWGGELFF. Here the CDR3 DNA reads TGTGCCAGCAGCCCGCGACTCCCCTGGGGCGGGGAGCTGTTTTTT.

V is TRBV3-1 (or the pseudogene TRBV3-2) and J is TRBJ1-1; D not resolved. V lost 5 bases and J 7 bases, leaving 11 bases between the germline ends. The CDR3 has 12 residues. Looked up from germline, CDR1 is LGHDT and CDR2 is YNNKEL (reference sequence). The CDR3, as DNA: TGTGCCAGCAGCTCAATGGGCGGTGAAGCTTTCTTT. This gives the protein CASSSMGGEAFF.

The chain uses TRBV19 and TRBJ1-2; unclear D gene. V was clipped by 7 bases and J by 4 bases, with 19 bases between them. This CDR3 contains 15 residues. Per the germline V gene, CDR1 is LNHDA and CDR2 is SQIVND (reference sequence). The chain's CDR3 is CASTNMAGWAYGYTF. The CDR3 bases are TGTGCCAGTACCAATATGGCCGGGTGGGCCTATGGCTACACCTTC.

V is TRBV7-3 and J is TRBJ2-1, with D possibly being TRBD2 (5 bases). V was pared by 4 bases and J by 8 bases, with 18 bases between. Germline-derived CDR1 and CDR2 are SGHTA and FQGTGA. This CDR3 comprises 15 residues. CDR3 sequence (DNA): TGTGCCAGCAGCTCCGAGGGCGGAATACCACATGAGCAGTTCTTC. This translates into CASSSEGGIPHEQFF. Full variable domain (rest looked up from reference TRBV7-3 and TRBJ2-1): GAGVSQTPSNKVTEKGKYVELRCDPISGHTALYWYRQSLGQGPEFLIYFQGTGAADDSGLPNDRFFAVRPEGSVSTLKIQRTERGDSAVYLCASSSEGGIPHEQFFGPGTRLTVL.